This T cell receptor beta chain was sequenced during a study of T cells in Graves' hyperthyroidism and ophthalmopathy. Study as a whole: Any treatment followed the collection of peripheral blood at initial diagnosis.

The patients, who ranged from 18 to 65 in age, presented with newly diagnosed hyperthyroidism lasting under 2 months. Trimming took off 5 bases at V and 2 bases at J, with 10 bases between the two ends. From germline, CDR1 is GTSNPN and CDR2 SVGIG (reference sequence). The CDR3 is 12 residues long. Amplified regions were TCR beta CDR3 sequences from RNA transcripts. HTBI primers were the set used in a first-round RT-PCR of the TCR CDR3. TCRdb reprocessed the multiplex PCR reads via MiXCR and lists one record per CDR3 protein. Of a few hundred thousand distinct CDR3 sequences in the sample, about 20% are singletons; the top ten hold about 26%. In this sample, this clonotype turned up a few times. Its antigen is as yet unknown. Notes on the study in general: The majority of expanded thyroid clonotypes above 0.001 also appeared in blood.

The receptor comes from a man between 18 and 35 years old with Graves' hyperthyroidism. The J gene is TRBJ2-7, the V gene TRBV30; D remains unclear. Sequenced material: blood. For the CDR3, the DNA is TGTGCCTGGGCAGCAGCAACCTACGAGCAGTACTTC. This encodes CAWAAATYEQYF.